These 10 T cell receptor beta chains were sequenced from one sample in a study of cytomegalovirus exposure and HLA in healthy donors. The study ran its PCR with 60 Vbeta and 13 Jbeta primers. The repertoire was sequenced with immunoSEQ multiplex PCR; TCRdb's copy has only in-frame clones and lacks some. The table lists about 170,000 clones, approximately 75% of them singletons, with approximately 1.4% in the top ten. Sequenced: PBMCs. Every receptor here comes from a girl aged 10 to 17 in good health and CMV-seronegative.

This clone was observed a handful of times. The chain links TRBV11-2 to TRBJ1-4, with D perhaps TRBD1 (5 bases). V shed 4 bases and J shed 10 bases, with 22 bases lying between them. The CDR3 has 16 amino acids. Germline-derived CDR1 and CDR2 are SGHAT and FQNNGV. The CDR3: CASSSTFDSSTRKLFF. The CDR3 nucleotides are TGTGCCAGCAGCTCGACGTTTGACAGCTCTACACGAAAACTGTTTTTT.

This clone was observed a few times. The V gene is TRBV4-1, the J gene TRBJ1-1, with no clear D. The V gene's germline CDR1 is MGHRA and CDR2 YSYEKL. Deletions cut 3 bases from V and 4 bases from J, with 9 bases between. The CDR3 length is 13 residues. CDR3 DNA sequence: TGCGCCAGCAGCCAGGCCCCGGGCACTGAAGCTTTCTTT. This encodes CASSQAPGTEAFF.

The rearrangement joins TRBV29-1 to TRBJ1-1; D may be TRBD1 (5 bases). The CDR3 length is 11 residues. The ends were cut back, 5 bases at V and 1 base at J, with 5 bases in the middle. Germline assignment: CDR1 SQVTM and CDR2 ANQGSEA. CDR3 DNA: TGCAGCGTTAGGGGGAACACTGAAGCTTTCTTT. It translates to CSVRGNTEAFF.

The CDR3 is CASSLDRGDEQFF. The CDR3 DNA sequence: TGTGCCAGTAGTTTGGACAGGGGCGATGAGCAGTTCTTC. The chain uses TRBV19 and TRBJ2-1, with 9 bases that match TRBD1. The CDR3 runs 13 residues. J gave up 8 bases and V 5 bases, and 4 bases lay outside the gene matches. From germline, CDR1 is LNHDA and CDR2 SQIVND (reference sequence).

The gene calls are TRBV5-1 and TRBJ2-7; 7 bases map to TRBD2. V lost 4 bases to trimming and J lost 0 bases; unmatched junction nucleotides: 10. CDR1 and CDR2 from the germline V gene are SGHRS and YFSETQ. The CDR3 sequence is 16 residues long. Here the CDR3 reads CASSREPGGRSYEQYF. CDR3 nucleotide sequence: TGCGCCAGCAGCAGAGAACCGGGGGGACGCTCCTACGAGCAGTACTTC.

The rearrangement uses TRBV5-6 and TRBJ2-1; 10 bases align to TRBD2. V lost 4 bases and J lost 3; bases outside the gene matches: 10. The CDR3 has 17 residues. Germline loops: CDR1 SGHDT, CDR2 YYEEEE. The CDR3 region has the DNA TGTGCCAGCAGCCGTTGGAGAGCGGGGGGGGTCTACAATGAGCAGTTCTTC. Its translation is CASSRWRAGGVYNEQFF.

The chain carries TRBV11-2 and TRBJ1-1; D gene ambiguous. V was cut by 4 bases and J by 2 bases, with 11 bases left in between. Germline loops: CDR1 SGHAT, CDR2 FQNNGV. CDR3 size: 14 residues. The CDR3 DNA sequence: TGTGCCAGCAGCTCCCGCCCGGGAAACACTGAAGCTTTCTTT. Its protein is CASSSRPGNTEAFF. Drawing the rest from reference TRBV11-2 and TRBJ1-1, the complete variable domain is EAGVAQSPRYKIIEKRQSVAFWCNPISGHATLYWYQQILGQGPKLLIQFQNNGVVDDSQLPKDRFSAERLKGVDSTLKIQPAKLEDSAVYLCASSSRPGNTEAFFGQGTRLTVV.

The V and J genes are TRBV5-6 and TRBJ2-1; tentatively, D is TRBD1 (6 bases). V was cut by 3 bases and J by 0 bases, with 10 bases left in between. The CDR3 totals 15 residues. Germline loops: CDR1 SGHDT, CDR2 YYEEEE. The CDR3 DNA reads TGTGCCAGCAGCTCAACAGGGAACTCCTACAATGAGCAGTTCTTC. Amino acids: CASSSTGNSYNEQFF. Full variable domain (outside the CDR3, taken from reference TRBV5-6 and TRBJ2-1): DAGVTQSPTHLIKTRGQQVTLRCSPKSGHDTVSWYQQALGQGPQFIFQYYEEEERQRGNFPDRFSGHQFPNYSSELNVNALLLGDSALYLCASSSTGNSYNEQFFGPGTRLTVL.

The chain links TRBV18 to TRBJ1-2, with TRBD1 matching 8 bases. The junction had 14 bases not matched to a gene; V was cut back by 6 bases and J by 8 bases. Germline CDR1 reads KGHSH; CDR2 reads LQKENI. The CDR3 contains 15 residues. The CDR3 reads CASSTYQAGGGGYTF. DNA of the CDR3: TGTGCCAGCTCGACCTATCAGGCAGGGGGCGGAGGCTACACCTTC.

The genes are TRBV7-8 and TRBJ2-3; 10 bases match TRBD2. This CDR3 is built from 18 residues. The germline gives CDR1 SGHVS, CDR2 FQNEAQ. The J segment lost 0 bases and the V segment lost 6 bases, leaving 12 bases of the junction unmatched. The CDR3 protein is CASSYDSGGLSSTDTQYF. In DNA, the CDR3 is TGTGCCAGCAGTTATGATAGCGGGGGGCTTTCTAGCACAGATACGCAGTATTTT. Full variable domain (outside the CDR3, taken from reference TRBV7-8 and TRBJ2-3): GAGVSQSPRYKVAKRGQDVALRCDPISGHVSLFWYQQALGQGPEFLTYFQNEAQLDKSGLPSDRFFAERPEGSVSTLKIQRTQQEDSAVYLCASSYDSGGLSSTDTQYFGPGTRLTVL.